This T cell receptor (beta chain) was captured in a study of Graves' ophthalmopathy and Graves' hyperthyroidism. The CDR3 spans 14 residues. Germline values: CDR1 MNHEY, CDR2 SVGAGI. V lost 4 bases to trimming and J lost 3 bases; unmatched junction nucleotides: 2. As the template, RNA transcripts were used to amplify TCR beta CDR3 regions. First-round RT-PCR with HTBI primers preceded a second-round multiplex PCR. TCRdb reanalysed the multiplex PCR reads using MiXCR and keeps one entry per CDR3 protein. The sample has roughly 230,000 distinct CDR3 sequences; 20% to 25% are singletons. This clonotype came up a few times.

This clonotype was obtained from a woman aged 50 to 65 with Graves' ophthalmopathy. The chain has TRBV6-5 and TRBJ2-5; 10 bases match TRBD1. The sequenced sample consisted of peripheral blood. DNA for the CDR3: TGTGCCAGCAGTTCAGGGACAGGGGAAGAGACCCAGTACTTC. This codes for CASSSGTGEETQYF.